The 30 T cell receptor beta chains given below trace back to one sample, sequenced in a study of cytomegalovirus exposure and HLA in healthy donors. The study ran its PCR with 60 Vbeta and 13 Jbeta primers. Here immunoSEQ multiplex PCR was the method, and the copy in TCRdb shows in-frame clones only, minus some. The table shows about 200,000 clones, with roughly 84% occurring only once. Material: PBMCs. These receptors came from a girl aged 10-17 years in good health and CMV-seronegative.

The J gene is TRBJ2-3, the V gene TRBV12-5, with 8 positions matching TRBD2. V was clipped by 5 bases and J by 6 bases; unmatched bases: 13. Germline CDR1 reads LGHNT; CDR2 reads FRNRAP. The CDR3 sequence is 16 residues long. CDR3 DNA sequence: TGTGCTAGTGGTACCAGCGGCGGGGGGCTTGCGGATACGCAGTATTTT. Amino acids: CASGTSGGGLADTQYF. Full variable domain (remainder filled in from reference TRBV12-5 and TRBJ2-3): DARVTQTPRHKVTEMGQEVTMRCQPILGHNTVFWYRQTMMQGLELLAYFRNRAPLDDSGMPKDRFSAEMPDATLATLKIQPSEPRDSAVYFCASGTSGGGLADTQYFGPGTRLTVL.

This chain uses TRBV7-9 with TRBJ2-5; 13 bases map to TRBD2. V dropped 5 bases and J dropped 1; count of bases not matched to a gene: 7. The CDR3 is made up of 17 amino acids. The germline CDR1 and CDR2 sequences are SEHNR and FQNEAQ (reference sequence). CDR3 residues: CASSTARTSGGQETQYF. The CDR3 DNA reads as TGTGCCAGCAGCACCGCGAGGACTAGCGGGGGCCAAGAGACCCAGTACTTC.

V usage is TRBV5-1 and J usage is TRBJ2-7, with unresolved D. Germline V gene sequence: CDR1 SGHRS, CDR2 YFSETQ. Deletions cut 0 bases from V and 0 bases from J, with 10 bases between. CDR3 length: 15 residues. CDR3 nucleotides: TGCGCCAGCAGCTTGGACGCCGGAGACTCCTACGAGCAGTACTTC. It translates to CASSLDAGDSYEQYF.

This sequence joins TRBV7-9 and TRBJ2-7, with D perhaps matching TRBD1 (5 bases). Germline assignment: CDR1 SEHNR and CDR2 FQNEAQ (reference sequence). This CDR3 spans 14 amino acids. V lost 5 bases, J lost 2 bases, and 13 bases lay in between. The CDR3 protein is CASSRTGLAYEQYF. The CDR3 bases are TGTGCCAGCAGCCGAACAGGCCTTGCCTACGAGCAGTACTTC.

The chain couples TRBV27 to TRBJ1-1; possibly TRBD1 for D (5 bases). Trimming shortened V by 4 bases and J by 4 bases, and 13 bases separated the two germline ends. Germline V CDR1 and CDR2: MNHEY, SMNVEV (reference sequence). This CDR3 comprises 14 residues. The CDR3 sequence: CASSSQAYGTEAFF. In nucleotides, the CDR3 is TGTGCCAGCAGTTCACAGGCCTATGGCACTGAAGCTTTCTTT.

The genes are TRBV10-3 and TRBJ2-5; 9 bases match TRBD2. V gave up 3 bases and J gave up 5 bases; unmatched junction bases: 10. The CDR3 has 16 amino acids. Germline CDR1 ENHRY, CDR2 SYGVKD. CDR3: CAISDLAGGRGETQYF. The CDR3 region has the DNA TGTGCCATCAGTGATTTGGCGGGAGGGAGGGGCGAGACCCAGTACTTC.

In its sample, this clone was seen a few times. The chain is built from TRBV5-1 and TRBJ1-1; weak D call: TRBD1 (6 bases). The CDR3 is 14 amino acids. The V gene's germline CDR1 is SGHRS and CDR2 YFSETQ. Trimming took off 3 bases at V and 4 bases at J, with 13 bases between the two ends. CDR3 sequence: CASSSYEGGTEAFF. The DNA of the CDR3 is TGCGCCAGCAGCTCGTACGAAGGGGGCACTGAAGCTTTCTTT.

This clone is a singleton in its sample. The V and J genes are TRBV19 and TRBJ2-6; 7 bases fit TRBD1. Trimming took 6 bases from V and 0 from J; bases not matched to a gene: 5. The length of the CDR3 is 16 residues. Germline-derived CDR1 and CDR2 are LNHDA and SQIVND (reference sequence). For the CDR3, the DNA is TGTGCCAGTAGGGGGACAGCGGACTCTGGGGCCAACGTCCTGACTTTC. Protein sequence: CASRGTADSGANVLTF.

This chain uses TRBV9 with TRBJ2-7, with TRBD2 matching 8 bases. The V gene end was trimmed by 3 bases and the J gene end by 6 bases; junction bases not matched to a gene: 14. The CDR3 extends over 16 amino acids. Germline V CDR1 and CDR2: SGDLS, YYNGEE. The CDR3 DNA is TGTGCCAGCAGCGGTGGGGGCGGGGGGTCTTCCGGCGAGCAGTACTTC. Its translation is CASSGGGGGSSGEQYF.

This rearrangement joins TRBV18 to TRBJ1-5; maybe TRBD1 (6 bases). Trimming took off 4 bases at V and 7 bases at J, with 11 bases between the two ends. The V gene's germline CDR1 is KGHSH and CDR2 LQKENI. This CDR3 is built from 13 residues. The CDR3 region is CASSLPGVQPQHF. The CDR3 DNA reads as TGTGCCAGCTCACTTCCAGGGGTACAGCCCCAGCATTTT. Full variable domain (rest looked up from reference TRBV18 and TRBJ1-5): NAGVMQNPRHLVRRRGQEARLRCSPMKGHSHVYWYRQLPEEGLKFMVYLQKENIIDESGMPKERFSAEFPKEGPSILRIQQVVRGDSAAYFCASSLPGVQPQHFGDGTRLSIL.

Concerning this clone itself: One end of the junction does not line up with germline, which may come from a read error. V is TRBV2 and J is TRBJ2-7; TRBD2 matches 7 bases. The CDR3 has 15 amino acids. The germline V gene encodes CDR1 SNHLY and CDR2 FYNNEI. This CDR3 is CASSQLGGGSSEQYF. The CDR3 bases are TGTGCCAGCAGCCAATTGGGCGGGGGATCCTCCGAGCAGTACTTC.

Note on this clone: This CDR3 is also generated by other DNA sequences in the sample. The DNA of the CDR3 is TGTGCCAGCAGTGAAAGAGGTCATGGCTTGTCCGAGCAGTACTTC. Its translation is CASSERGHGLSEQYF. This sequence joins TRBV2 and TRBJ2-7; D unclear. The CDR3 length is 15 residues. V was trimmed by 2 bases and J by 6 bases, leaving 17 bases between them. Per germline, CDR1 SNHLY and CDR2 FYNNEI. The variable domain in full, completed from reference TRBV2 and TRBJ2-7, reads EPEVTQTPSHQVTQMGQEVILRCVPISNHLYFYWYRQILGQKVEFLVSFYNNEISEKSEIFDDQFSVERPDGSNFTLKIRSTKLEDSAMYFCASSERGHGLSEQYFGPGTRLTVT.

CDR3 region: CASRTSGIVDEQYF. The CDR3 DNA reads TGTGCCAGCAGGACCAGCGGCATTGTGGACGAGCAGTACTTC. The chain couples TRBV6-5 to TRBJ2-5; possibly TRBD2 for D (5 bases). The DNA end lines up better with TRBJ2-7; the J call may be wrong. Germline CDR1 and CDR2: MNHEY and SVGAGI. The CDR3 is 14 residues long.

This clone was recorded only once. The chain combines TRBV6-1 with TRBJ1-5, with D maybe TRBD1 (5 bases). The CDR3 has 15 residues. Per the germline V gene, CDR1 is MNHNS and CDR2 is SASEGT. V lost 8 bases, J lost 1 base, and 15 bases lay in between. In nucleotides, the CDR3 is TGTGCCAGCTACCCCGGGGGAAAAAGCAATCAGCCCCAGCATTTT. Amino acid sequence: CASYPGGKSNQPQHF.

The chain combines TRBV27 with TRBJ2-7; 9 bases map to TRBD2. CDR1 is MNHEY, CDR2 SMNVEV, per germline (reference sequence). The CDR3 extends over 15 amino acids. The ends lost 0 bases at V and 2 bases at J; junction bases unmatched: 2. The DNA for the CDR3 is TGTGCCAGCAGTTTATCGGCGGGGGGGCCCTACGAGCAGTACTTC. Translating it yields CASSLSAGGPYEQYF.

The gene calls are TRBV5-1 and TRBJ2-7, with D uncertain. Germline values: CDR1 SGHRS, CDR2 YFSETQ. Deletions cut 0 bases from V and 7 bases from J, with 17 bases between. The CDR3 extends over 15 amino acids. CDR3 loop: CASSLALETSGEQYF. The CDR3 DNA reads TGCGCCAGCAGCTTGGCTCTTGAGACCTCCGGGGAGCAGTACTTC.

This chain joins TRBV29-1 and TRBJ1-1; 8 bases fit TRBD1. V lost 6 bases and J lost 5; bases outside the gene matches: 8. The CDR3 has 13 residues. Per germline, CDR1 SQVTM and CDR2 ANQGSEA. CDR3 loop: CSVTGQVRTEAFF. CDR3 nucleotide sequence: TGCAGCGTGACGGGACAGGTGAGGACTGAAGCTTTCTTT.

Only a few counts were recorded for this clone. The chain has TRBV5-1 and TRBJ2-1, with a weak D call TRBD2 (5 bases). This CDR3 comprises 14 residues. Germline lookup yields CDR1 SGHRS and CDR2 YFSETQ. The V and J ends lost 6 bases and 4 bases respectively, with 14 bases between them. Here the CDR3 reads CASTRGAEYNEQFF. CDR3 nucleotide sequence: TGCGCCAGCACCCGAGGAGCGGAGTACAATGAGCAGTTCTTC. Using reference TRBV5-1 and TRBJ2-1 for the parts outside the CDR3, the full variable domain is KAGVTQTPRYLIKTRGQQVTLSCSPISGHRSVSWYQQTPGQGLQFLFEYFSETQRNKGNFPGRFSGRQFSNSRSEMNVSTLELGDSALYLCASTRGAEYNEQFFGPGTRLTVL.

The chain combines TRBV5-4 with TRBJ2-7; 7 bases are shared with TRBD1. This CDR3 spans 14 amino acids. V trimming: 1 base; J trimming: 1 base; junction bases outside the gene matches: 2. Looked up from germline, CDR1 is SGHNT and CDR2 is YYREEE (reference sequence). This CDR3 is CASSLTGVSYEQYF. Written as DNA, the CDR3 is TGTGCCAGCAGCTTGACAGGGGTTTCCTACGAGCAGTACTTC.

DNA of the CDR3: TGTGCCAGTAGTACCCTTGGTAGCGGGAGAATAATCGGGGAGCTGTTTTTT. This translates into CASSTLGSGRIIGELFF. The chain is built from TRBV19 and TRBJ2-2; 9 bases line up with TRBD2. The V segment lost 4 bases and the J segment 7 bases; nucleotides outside the gene matches: 13. Germline V gene data show CDR1 as LNHDA and CDR2 as SQIVND (reference sequence). CDR3 size: 17 residues.

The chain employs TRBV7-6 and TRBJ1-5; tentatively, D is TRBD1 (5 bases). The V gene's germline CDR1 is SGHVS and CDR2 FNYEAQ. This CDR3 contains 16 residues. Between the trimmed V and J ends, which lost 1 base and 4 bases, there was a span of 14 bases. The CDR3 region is CASSLGGRNGNQPQHF. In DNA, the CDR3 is TGTGCCAGCAGCTTAGGGGGCAGGAATGGTAATCAGCCCCAGCATTTT. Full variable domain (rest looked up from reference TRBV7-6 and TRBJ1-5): GAGVSQSPRYKVTKRGQDVALRCDPISGHVSLYWYRQALGQGPEFLTYFNYEAQQDKSGLPNDRFSAERPEGSISTLTIQRTEQRDSAMYRCASSLGGRNGNQPQHFGDGTRLSIL.

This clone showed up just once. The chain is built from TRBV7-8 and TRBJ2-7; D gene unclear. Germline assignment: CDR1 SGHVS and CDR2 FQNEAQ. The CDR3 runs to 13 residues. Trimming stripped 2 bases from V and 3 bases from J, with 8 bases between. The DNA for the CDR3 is TGTGCCAGCAGCTTATCAGGCAGCTACGAGCAGTACTTC. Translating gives CASSLSGSYEQYF.

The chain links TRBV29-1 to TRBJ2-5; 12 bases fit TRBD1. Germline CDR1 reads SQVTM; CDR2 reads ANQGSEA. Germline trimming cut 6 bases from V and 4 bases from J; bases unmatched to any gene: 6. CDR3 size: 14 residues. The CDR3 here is CSVDRDRGRETQYF. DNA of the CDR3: TGCAGCGTGGACCGGGACAGGGGGCGAGAGACCCAGTACTTC.

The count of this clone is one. The DNA of the CDR3 is TGCGCCAGCAGCTTCCCCGACTCCACAACATACACAGATACGCAGTATTTT. This translates into CASSFPDSTTYTDTQYF. The rearrangement joins TRBV5-1 to TRBJ2-3; unclear D gene. Trimming removed 2 bases from V and 2 bases from J, with 18 bases in between. CDR1 SGHRS and CDR2 YFSETQ come from the germline V gene. The CDR3 covers 17 residues.

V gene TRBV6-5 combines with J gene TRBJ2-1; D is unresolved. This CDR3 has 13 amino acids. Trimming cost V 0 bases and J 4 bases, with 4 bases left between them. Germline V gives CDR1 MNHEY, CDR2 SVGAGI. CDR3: CASSYSLYNEQFF. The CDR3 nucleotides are TGTGCCAGCAGTTACTCTCTTTACAATGAGCAGTTCTTC.

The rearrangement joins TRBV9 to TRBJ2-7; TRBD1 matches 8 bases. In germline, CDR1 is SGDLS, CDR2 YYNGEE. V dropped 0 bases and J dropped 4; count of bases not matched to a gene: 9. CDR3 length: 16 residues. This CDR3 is CASSVGGTGGKYEQYF. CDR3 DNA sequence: TGTGCCAGCAGCGTAGGGGGGACAGGTGGGAAGTACGAGCAGTACTTC.

CDR3 region: CASDRVEGTGAFF. Here the CDR3 DNA reads TGTGCCAGCGACAGGGTCGAGGGCACAGGAGCTTTCTTT. The chain carries TRBV28 and TRBJ1-1; the match to TRBD1 covers 7 bases. With 8 bases clipped from V and 10 bases from J, the junction kept 13 bases outside the gene matches. Germline V gene sequence: CDR1 MDHEN, CDR2 SYDVKM. The CDR3 consists of 13 residues.

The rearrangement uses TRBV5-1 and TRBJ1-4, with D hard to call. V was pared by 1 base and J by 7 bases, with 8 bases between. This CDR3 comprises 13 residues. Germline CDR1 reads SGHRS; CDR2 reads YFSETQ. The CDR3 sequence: CASSLWGGEKLFF. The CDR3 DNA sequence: TGCGCCAGCAGCTTGTGGGGAGGTGAAAAACTGTTTTTT.

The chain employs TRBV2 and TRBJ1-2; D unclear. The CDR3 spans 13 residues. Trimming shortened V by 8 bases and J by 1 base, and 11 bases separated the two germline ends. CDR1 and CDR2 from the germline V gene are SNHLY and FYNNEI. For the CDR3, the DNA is TGTGCCAGCGTCCCTATAGTTAACTATGGCTACACCTTC. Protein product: CASVPIVNYGYTF. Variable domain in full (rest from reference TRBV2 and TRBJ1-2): EPEVTQTPSHQVTQMGQEVILRCVPISNHLYFYWYRQILGQKVEFLVSFYNNEISEKSEIFDDQFSVERPDGSNFTLKIRSTKLEDSAMYFCASVPIVNYGYTFGSGTRLTVV.

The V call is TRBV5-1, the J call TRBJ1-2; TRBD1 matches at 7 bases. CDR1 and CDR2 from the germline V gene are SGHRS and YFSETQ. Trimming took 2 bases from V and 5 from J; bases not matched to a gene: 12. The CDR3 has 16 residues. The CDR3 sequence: CASSLDPGQAQYGYTF. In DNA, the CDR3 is TGCGCCAGCAGCTTAGATCCCGGACAGGCTCAGTATGGCTACACCTTC.